This TCR beta chain was documented in a study of T cells in Graves' hyperthyroidism and ophthalmopathy. General observations from the study: The model anticipated ophthalmopathy a median 6.5 months pre-onset. Most thyroid clonotypes with frequency above 0.001 were detected in blood.

The CDR3 consists of 16 residues. Germline V CDR1 and CDR2: SSHAT, FNYEAQ (reference sequence). Patients were excluded because of uncontrolled infection, other autoimmune disease, pregnancy or lactation. In making diagnoses, clinical symptoms, serum thyroxine and TRAb, thyroid ultrasound and orbital computed tomography were all used. In this sample, this clonotype turned up once. The antigen is unknown. Relative to the germline gene, one junction end is altered; a read error may explain this. TCR beta CDR3 regions were amplified from RNA. HTBI primers were employed in a first-round RT-PCR of the TCR CDR3. From the multiplex PCR reads, TCRdb called clonotypes with MiXCR, one entry per CDR3 protein. The data hold hundreds of thousands of distinct CDR3 sequences, with roughly 46% observed a single time.

This clonotype was obtained from an adult man with Graves' disease, either hyperthyroidism or ophthalmopathy (not recorded which). The chain carries TRBV7-7 and TRBJ1-4; D not resolved. What was sequenced was peripheral blood or thyroid tissue (not recorded which). The CDR3 reads CASSLGGRATNEKLFF. The CDR3 nucleotides read TGTGCTAGCAGCTTAGGAGGGAGAGCAACTAATGAAAAACTGTTTTTT.